The clone carrying this T cell receptor beta chain was counted ten times or more. TCRdb passed the RT-PCR reads through MiXCR, listing each CDR3 protein once. This sample has about 700,000 distinct CDR3 sequences; about 14% occur once, and the top ten carry 3.6%. Material: memory CD4+ T cells from blood. The source is a female donor in good health, serving as a healthy control.

Here the CDR3 reads CASSLGGFNEQFF. The CDR3 DNA reads TGTGCCAGCAGTTTAGGAGGGTTCAATGAGCAGTTCTTC. The chain joins TRBV28 to TRBJ2-1, with D maybe TRBD2 (6 bases). Germline V lookup: CDR1 MDHEN, CDR2 SYDVKM. The V end lost 2 bases, the J end lost 6 bases, and 8 bases lay between the germline ends. The CDR3 covers 13 residues.